The 27 T cell receptor beta chains listed next were all sequenced from one sample in a study of T-cell reconstitution after alpha-beta-depleted transplantation in children. Unique molecular identifiers were incorporated into the prepared TCRbeta library. TCRdb recomputed calls from the PCR reads with MiXCR, one row per CDR3 protein. The sample shows around 370,000 distinct CDR3 sequences, approximately 10% of them seen only once. The starting material was PBMCs from the stem cell graft donor, obtained from the stem cell graft. The receptors shown here come from a human donor who donated a stem cell graft to a child with acute lymphoblastic leukemia.

The chain recombines TRBV20-1 with TRBJ2-1; 9 nucleotides line up with TRBD2. This CDR3 has 15 amino acids. The junction had 14 bases not matched to a gene; V was cut back by 7 bases and J by 7 bases. Germline CDR1 and CDR2: DFQATT and SNEGSKA (reference sequence). This CDR3 reads CSVSGTSLLGNEQFF. As DNA, the CDR3 is TGCAGTGTCTCCGGGACTAGCCTTCTCGGAAATGAGCAGTTCTTC.

The rearrangement joins TRBV11-2 to TRBJ2-5; TRBD2 aligns across 12 bases. The CDR3 loop spans 19 amino acids. The germline V gene encodes CDR1 SGHAT and CDR2 FQNNGV. V trimming: 6 bases; J trimming: 4 bases; junction bases outside the gene matches: 18. The CDR3 coding sequence is TGTGCCAGCAGTCTACAGGGTCTAGCGGGAGGGCCGAAGGGAGAGACCCAGTACTTC. Translation gives CASSLQGLAGGPKGETQYF. Together with reference TRBV11-2 and TRBJ2-5, the CDR3 gives the full variable domain: EAGVAQSPRYKIIEKRQSVAFWCNPISGHATLYWYQQILGQGPKLLIQFQNNGVVDDSQLPKDRFSAERLKGVDSTLKIQPAKLEDSAVYLCASSLQGLAGGPKGETQYFGPGTRLLVL.

In its sample, this clonotype was seen many times. The CDR3 here is CASRRWEDGYTF. The CDR3 coding sequence is TGTGCCAGCAGGCGCTGGGAGGATGGCTACACCTTC. The genes are TRBV6-2 or TRBV6-3 and TRBJ1-2; D gene ambiguous. Between the trimmed V and J ends, which lost 6 bases and 6 bases, there was a span of 11 bases. CDR1 MNHEY and CDR2 SVGEGT come from the germline V gene. The CDR3 covers 12 residues.

This clonotype was observed at least ten times. The chain has TRBV20-1 and TRBJ2-1; 10 bases are a match to TRBD2. The ends lost 0 bases at V and 8 bases at J; junction bases unmatched: 7. CDR1 DFQATT and CDR2 SNEGSKA come from the germline V gene (reference sequence). The CDR3 has 15 residues. The CDR3 nucleotides read TGCAGTGCTAGAGATCGCCTAGCGGGAGCTGATGAGCAGTTCTTC. It yields the protein CSARDRLAGADEQFF.

V gene TRBV7-3 combines with J gene TRBJ2-7, with 7 bases matching TRBD2. V lost 4 bases, J lost 3 bases, and 3 bases stayed unmatched. Germline loops: CDR1 SGHTA, CDR2 FQGTGA. The CDR3 length is 13 residues. CDR3 residues: CASSSGGGYEQYF. CDR3 nucleotide sequence: TGTGCCAGCAGCTCTGGGGGGGGCTACGAGCAGTACTTC.

This clonotype turned up a few times. Relative to the germline gene, one junction end is altered; a read error may explain this. The V call is TRBV7-7, the J call TRBJ2-3, with D unclear. CDR1 and CDR2 (germline): SSHAT, FNYEAQ (reference sequence). CDR3 size: 13 residues. DNA of the CDR3: TGTGCTAGCAGCCCGATCTTGGCAGATACGCAGTATTTT. Its translation: CASSPILADTQYF.

This clonotype was detected only a few times. This chain joins TRBV12-5 and TRBJ2-3; unclear D gene. The CDR3 has 14 amino acids. V gave up 6 bases and J gave up 0 bases, with 10 bases separating them. The germline CDR1 and CDR2 sequences are LGHNT and FRNRAP. The CDR3 bases are TGTGCTAGTGGCACCACCAGGAGCACAGATACGCAGTATTTT. Its protein is CASGTTRSTDTQYF. Using reference TRBV12-5 and TRBJ2-3 for the parts outside the CDR3, the full variable domain is DARVTQTPRHKVTEMGQEVTMRCQPILGHNTVFWYRQTMMQGLELLAYFRNRAPLDDSGMPKDRFSAEMPDATLATLKIQPSEPRDSAVYFCASGTTRSTDTQYFGPGTRLTVL.

This clonotype was seen only a few times. The chain links TRBV15 to TRBJ2-7; no reliable D call. The CDR3 is made up of 15 amino acids. Between the trimmed V and J ends, which lost 0 bases and 2 bases, there was a span of 11 bases. CDR1 is LNHNV, CDR2 YYDKDF, per germline (reference sequence). Written as DNA, the CDR3 is TGTGCCACCAGCAGAGATGCCCGGACCCCCTACGAGCAGTACTTC. The encoded protein is CATSRDARTPYEQYF.

There are a few counts of this clonotype. The chain is built from TRBV27 and TRBJ2-2; D is unresolved. This CDR3 is built from 16 residues. Germline loops: CDR1 MNHEY, CDR2 SMNVEV (reference sequence). Trimming took off 8 bases at V and 0 bases at J, with 16 bases between the two ends. CDR3 sequence: CASSQSRAANTGELFF. In DNA form, the CDR3 reads TGTGCCAGCTCTCAGAGCCGGGCCGCGAACACCGGGGAGCTGTTTTTT.

The chain uses TRBV7-8 and TRBJ1-5; D gene unclear. The CDR3 totals 14 residues. Trimming pared 5 bases from V and 1 base from J, leaving 9 bases between. CDR1 is SGHVS and CDR2 is FQNEAQ in the germline V gene. CDR3 sequence (DNA): TGTGCCAGCAGCCCCAGGATGAGCAATCAGCCCCAGCATTTT. This sequence encodes CASSPRMSNQPQHF.

The chain carries TRBV7-9 and TRBJ1-1, with unresolved D. V shed 2 bases and J shed 6 bases, with 7 bases lying between them. The CDR3 is 12 amino acids. CDR1 SEHNR and CDR2 FQNEAQ come from the germline V gene (reference sequence). The CDR3 loop is CASSLLSPEAFF. CDR3 nucleotides: TGTGCCAGCAGCTTACTTAGTCCTGAAGCTTTCTTT.

The rearrangement uses TRBV30 and TRBJ2-3; D is ambiguous. The CDR3 totals 11 residues. Between the trimmed V and J ends, which lost 5 bases and 3 bases, there was a span of 6 bases. Germline V lookup: CDR1 GTSNPN, CDR2 SVGIG (reference sequence). The CDR3 nucleotides are TGTGCCTGGGCATCAACAGATACGCAGTATTTT. Translation: CAWASTDTQYF.

This clonotype was seen more than once but under ten times. This chain links TRBV5-1 with TRBJ2-1; perhaps TRBD1 as D (5 bases). Trimming shortened V by 4 bases and J by 5 bases, and 22 bases separated the two germline ends. The germline V gene has CDR1 SGHRS and CDR2 YFSETQ. The CDR3 extends over 17 amino acids. CDR3 DNA sequence: TGCGCCAGCAGCCTTCCCCCCTACGCAGGGTTTAACAATGAGCAGTTCTTC. This gives the protein CASSLPPYAGFNNEQFF.

V usage is TRBV7-9 and J usage is TRBJ2-7; weak D call: TRBD1 (6 bases). Trimming pared 5 bases from V and 0 bases from J, leaving 11 bases between. This CDR3 region has 14 residues. Germline CDR1 reads SEHNR; CDR2 reads FQNEAQ (reference sequence). Here the CDR3 reads CASSLTGISYEQYF. CDR3 DNA sequence: TGTGCCAGCAGCCTCACAGGGATCTCCTACGAGCAGTACTTC.

The genes are TRBV11-2 and TRBJ2-7, with 8 positions matching TRBD2. The CDR3 is 14 amino acids. Germline V CDR1 and CDR2: SGHAT, FQNNGV. The ends lost 5 bases at V and 2 bases at J; junction bases unmatched: 5. This CDR3 reads CASSILADPYEQYF. The DNA for the CDR3 is TGTGCCAGCAGCATACTAGCGGATCCCTACGAGCAGTACTTC.

The chain is built from TRBV15 and TRBJ1-2; no definite D call. The CDR3 is made up of 16 amino acids. V gave up 3 bases and J gave up 4 bases, with 18 bases separating them. Looked up from germline, CDR1 is LNHNV and CDR2 is YYDKDF (reference sequence). DNA for the CDR3: TGTGCCACCAGCAGGGACCTAATTACCGGGGTCTATGGCTACACCTTC. It codes for CATSRDLITGVYGYTF.

The V gene is TRBV25-1, the J gene TRBJ2-7; maybe TRBD2 (5 bases). The germline V gene encodes CDR1 MGHDK and CDR2 SYGVNS. The CDR3 loop spans 16 amino acids. V was pared by 4 bases and J by 3 bases, with 19 bases between. CDR3 residues: CASSGKYLGSSYEQYF. The CDR3 bases are TGTGCCAGCAGTGGAAAGTATTTAGGGAGTAGCTACGAGCAGTACTTC.

This clonotype was found many times. The V call is TRBV9, the J call TRBJ2-3, with unresolved D. Germline V gives CDR1 SGDLS, CDR2 YYNGEE. This CDR3 has 15 residues. V was clipped by 5 bases and J by 4 bases, with 17 bases between them. CDR3: CASSGVPPKPDTQYF. The CDR3 DNA sequence: TGTGCCAGCAGTGGGGTCCCACCTAAGCCAGATACGCAGTATTTT.

In this sample, this clonotype turned up many times. The rearrangement joins TRBV12-3 or TRBV12-4 to TRBJ2-3; D is perhaps TRBD1 or TRBD2 (5 bases each). The CDR3 consists of 14 residues. V lost 7 bases, J lost 0 bases, and 11 bases lay in between. DNA for the CDR3: TGTGCCAGCACCTCGGGGCACAGCACAGATACGCAGTATTTT. As protein: CASTSGHSTDTQYF.

The genes are TRBV27 and TRBJ2-2, with 7 bases aligning to TRBD2. The CDR3 loop spans 19 amino acids. Germline V gives CDR1 MNHEY, CDR2 SMNVEV (reference sequence). Trimming cost V 3 bases and J 3 bases; bases outside gene matches: 16. CDR3 sequence: CASSFLRAGVGGYTGELFF. For the CDR3, the DNA is TGTGCCAGCAGTTTCCTCCGGGCGGGGGTCGGGGGATACACCGGGGAGCTGTTTTTT.

The gene calls are TRBV7-3 and TRBJ2-1; D unclear. With 0 bases removed from V and 10 bases from J, the gap between germline ends came to 7 bases. CDR3 length equals 12 residues. CDR1 is SGHTA and CDR2 is FQGTGA in the germline V gene. The CDR3 DNA follows: TGTGCCAGCAGCTTAACGATCGAAGAGCAGTTCTTC. It encodes CASSLTIEEQFF.

The J gene is TRBJ2-7, the V gene TRBV5-1; TRBD1 agrees at 8 bases. CDR1 is SGHRS, CDR2 YFSETQ, per germline. The CDR3 is made up of 15 amino acids. Trimming at V came to 0 bases and at J to 3 bases, leaving 5 bases not matched to a gene. CDR3 protein: CASSLVGTGLYEQYF. The CDR3 coding sequence is TGCGCCAGCAGCTTGGTGGGGACAGGTCTCTACGAGCAGTACTTC.

This clonotype appeared many times. DNA for the CDR3: TGTGCCAGCAGCTTCACAGGGGGCGCAACCCCAGATACGCAGTATTTT. Its protein is CASSFTGGATPDTQYF. The chain joins TRBV7-9 to TRBJ2-3, with 9 nucleotides matching TRBD1. V shed 3 bases and J 4 bases; nucleotides not matched to a gene: 8. CDR1 and CDR2 (germline): SEHNR, FQNEAQ (reference sequence). This CDR3 is 16 amino acids long. The variable domain in full, with the rest retrieved from reference TRBV7-9 and TRBJ2-3, is DTGVSQNPRHKITKRGQNVTFRCDPISEHNRLYWYRQTLGQGPEFLTYFQNEAQLEKSRLLSDRFSAERPKGSFSTLEIQRTEQGDSAMYLCASSFTGGATPDTQYFGPGTRLTVL.

This clonotype was detected ten times or more. CDR3 sequence reads: CASSLGLAGAHEQFF. The CDR3, as DNA: TGCGCCAGCAGCTTGGGGCTAGCGGGAGCCCATGAGCAGTTCTTC. V is TRBV5-1 and J is TRBJ2-1; 10 bases align to TRBD2. There are 15 residues in the CDR3. Germline values: CDR1 SGHRS, CDR2 YFSETQ. Trimming cost V 0 bases and J 8 bases; bases outside gene matches: 5.

This clonotype was seen many times. The rearrangement joins TRBV28 to TRBJ2-7, with a tentative D call TRBD2 (6 bases). Germline loops: CDR1 MDHEN, CDR2 SYDVKM. Deletions cut 5 bases from V and 4 bases from J, with 21 bases between. This CDR3 is 16 amino acids long. The DNA for the CDR3 is TGTGCCAGCAGTATAGGGACTTCTCCGGCTTTGTACGAGCAGTACTTC. It translates to CASSIGTSPALYEQYF.

This rearrangement joins TRBV21-1 to TRBJ1-4. TRBV21-1 is annotated as a pseudogene. CDR3 length equals 17 residues. In nucleotides, the CDR3 is TGTGCCAGCAGCAAAGCGCGGTTCCAAGCAACTAATGAAAAACTGTTTTTT. Translation: CASSKARFQATNEKLFF.

This clonotype was observed many times. The CDR3 is CASSQQTTYEQYF. The CDR3 coding sequence is TGTGCCAGCAGCCAACAGACTACCTACGAGCAGTACTTC. The chain employs TRBV4-2 and TRBJ2-7; weak D call: TRBD2 (5 bases). Trimming took off 2 bases at V and 2 bases at J, with 7 bases between the two ends. The germline gives CDR1 LGHNA, CDR2 YNFKEQ. The CDR3 runs to 13 residues.